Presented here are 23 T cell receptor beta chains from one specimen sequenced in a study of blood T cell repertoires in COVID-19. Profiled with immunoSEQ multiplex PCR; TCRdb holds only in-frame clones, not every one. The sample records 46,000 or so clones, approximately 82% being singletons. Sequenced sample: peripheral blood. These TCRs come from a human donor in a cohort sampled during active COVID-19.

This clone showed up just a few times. CDR3 DNA sequence: TGTGCCAGCAGTGAAGTTCGCGCAGGCGACTATGGCTACACCTTC. This codes for CASSEVRAGDYGYTF. The chain uses TRBV6-1 and TRBJ1-2; no definite D call. Trimming cost V 1 base and J 3 bases, with 12 bases left between them. CDR3 length equals 15 residues. CDR1 and CDR2 from the germline V gene are MNHNS and SASEGT.

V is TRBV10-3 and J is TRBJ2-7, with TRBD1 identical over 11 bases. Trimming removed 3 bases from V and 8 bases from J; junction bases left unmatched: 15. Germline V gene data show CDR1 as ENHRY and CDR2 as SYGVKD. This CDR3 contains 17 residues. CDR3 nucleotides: TGTGCCATCAGTGATTCCGGACAGGGGGCTCTATCTCCAAAGCAGTACTTC. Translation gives CAISDSGQGALSPKQYF.

CDR3 loop: CASSLGTGTSGANVLTF. For the CDR3, the DNA is TGTGCCAGCAGCTTGGGGACAGGGACGTCTGGGGCCAACGTCCTGACTTTC. The rearrangement joins TRBV5-6 to TRBJ2-6, with 8 bases that match TRBD1. V lost 0 bases, J lost 1 base, and 3 bases stayed unmatched. The CDR3 is made up of 17 amino acids. The germline V gene encodes CDR1 SGHDT and CDR2 YYEEEE.

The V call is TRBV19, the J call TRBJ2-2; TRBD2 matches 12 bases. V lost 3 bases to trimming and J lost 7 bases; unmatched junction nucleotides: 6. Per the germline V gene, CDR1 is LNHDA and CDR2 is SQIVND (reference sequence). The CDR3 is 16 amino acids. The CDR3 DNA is TGTGCCAGTAGTATCACGACTAGCGGGAGATTCGGGGAGCTGTTTTTT. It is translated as CASSITTSGRFGELFF.

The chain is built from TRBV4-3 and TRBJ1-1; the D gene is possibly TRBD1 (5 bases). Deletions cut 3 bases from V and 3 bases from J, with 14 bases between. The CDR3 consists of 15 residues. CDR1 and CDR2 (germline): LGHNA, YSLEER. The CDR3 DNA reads TGCGCCAGCAGCCAGAAACAGGTTTTCCACACTGAAGCTTTCTTT. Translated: CASSQKQVFHTEAFF.

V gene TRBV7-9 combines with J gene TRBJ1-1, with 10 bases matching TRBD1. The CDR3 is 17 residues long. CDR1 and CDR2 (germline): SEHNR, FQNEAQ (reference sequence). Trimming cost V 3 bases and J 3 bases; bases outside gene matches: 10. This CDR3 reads CASSFGDRGVLDTEAFF. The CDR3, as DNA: TGTGCCAGCAGCTTTGGGGACAGGGGTGTATTGGACACTGAAGCTTTCTTT.

The CDR3 region is CSVGDRGGYGYTF. The DNA of the CDR3 is TGCAGCGTCGGGGACAGGGGAGGCTATGGCTACACCTTC. The chain joins TRBV29-1 to TRBJ1-2; 10 positions agree with TRBD1. The CDR3 covers 13 residues. Germline CDR1 is SQVTM and CDR2 is ANQGSEA. The J segment lost 4 bases and the V segment lost 6 bases, leaving 5 bases of the junction unmatched. The full variable domain, completed using reference TRBV29-1 and TRBJ1-2, is SAVISQKPSRDICQRGTSLTIQCQVDSQVTMMFWYRQQPGQSLTLIATANQGSEATYESGFVIDKFPISRPNLTFSTLTVSNMSPEDSSIYLCSVGDRGGYGYTFGSGTRLTVV.

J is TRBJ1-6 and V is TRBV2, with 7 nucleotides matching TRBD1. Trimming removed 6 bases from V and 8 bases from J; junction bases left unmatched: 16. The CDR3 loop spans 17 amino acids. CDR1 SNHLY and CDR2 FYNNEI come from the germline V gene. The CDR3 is CASSPSLIQGGDSPLHF. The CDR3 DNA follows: TGTGCCAGCAGCCCCTCGTTAATTCAGGGGGGAGATTCACCCCTCCACTTT.

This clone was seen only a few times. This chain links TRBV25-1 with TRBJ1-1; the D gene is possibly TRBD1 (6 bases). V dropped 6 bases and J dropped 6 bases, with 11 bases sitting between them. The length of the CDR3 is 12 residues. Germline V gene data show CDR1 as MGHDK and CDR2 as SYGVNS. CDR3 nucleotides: TGTGCCAGCAGCGACAGGTCGCCTGAAGCTTTCTTT. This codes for CASSDRSPEAFF.

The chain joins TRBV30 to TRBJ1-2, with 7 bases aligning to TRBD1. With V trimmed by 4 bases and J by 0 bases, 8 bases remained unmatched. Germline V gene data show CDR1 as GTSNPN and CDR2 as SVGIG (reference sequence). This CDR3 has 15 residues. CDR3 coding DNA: TGTGCCTGGACCCAGACAGGGCGCCCTAACTATGGCTACACCTTC. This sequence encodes CAWTQTGRPNYGYTF.

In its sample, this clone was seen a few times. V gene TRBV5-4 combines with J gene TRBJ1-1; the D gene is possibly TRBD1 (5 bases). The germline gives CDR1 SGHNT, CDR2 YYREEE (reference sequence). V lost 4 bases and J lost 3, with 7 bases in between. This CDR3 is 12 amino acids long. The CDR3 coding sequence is TGTGCCAGCAGCGGGGGGGACACTGAAGCTTTCTTT. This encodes CASSGGDTEAFF.

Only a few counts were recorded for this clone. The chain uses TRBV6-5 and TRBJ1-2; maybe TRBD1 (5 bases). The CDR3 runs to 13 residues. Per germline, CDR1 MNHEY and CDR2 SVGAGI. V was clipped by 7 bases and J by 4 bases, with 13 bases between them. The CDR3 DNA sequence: TGTGCCAGCATGGCAGGGTATGGCTATGGCTACACCTTC. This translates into CASMAGYGYGYTF.

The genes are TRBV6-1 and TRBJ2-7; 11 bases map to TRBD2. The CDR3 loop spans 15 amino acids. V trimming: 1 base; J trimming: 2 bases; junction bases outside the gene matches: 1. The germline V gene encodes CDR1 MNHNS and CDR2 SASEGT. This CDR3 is CASSEGLAGPYEQYF. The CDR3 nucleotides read TGTGCCAGCAGTGAAGGACTAGCGGGGCCCTACGAGCAGTACTTC.

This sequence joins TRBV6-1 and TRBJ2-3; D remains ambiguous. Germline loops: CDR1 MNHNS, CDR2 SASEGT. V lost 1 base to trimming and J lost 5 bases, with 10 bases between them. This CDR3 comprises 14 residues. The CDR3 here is CASSEGAVVDTQYF. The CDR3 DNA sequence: TGTGCCAGCAGTGAAGGGGCCGTGGTAGATACGCAGTATTTT.

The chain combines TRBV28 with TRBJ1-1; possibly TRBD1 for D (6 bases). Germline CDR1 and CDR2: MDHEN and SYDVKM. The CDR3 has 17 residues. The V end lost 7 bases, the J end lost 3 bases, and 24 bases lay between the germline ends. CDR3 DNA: TGTGCCAGCACCTTGGGGTCCCTGGACAGTCTCCACACTGAAGCTTTCTTT. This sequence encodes CASTLGSLDSLHTEAFF.

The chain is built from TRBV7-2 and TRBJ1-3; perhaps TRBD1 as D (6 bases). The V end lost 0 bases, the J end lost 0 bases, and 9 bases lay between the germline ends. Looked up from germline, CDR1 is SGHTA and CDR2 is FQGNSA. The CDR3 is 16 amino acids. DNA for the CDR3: TGTGCCAGCAGCTTAGCGCCAGGGGACTCTGGAAACACCATATATTTT. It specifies CASSLAPGDSGNTIYF.

CDR3 nucleotide sequence: TGTGCCAGCAGTTTAAGCCTAGCGGGGGGAGACTACGAGCAGTACTTC. Encoded protein: CASSLSLAGGDYEQYF. The rearrangement joins TRBV27 to TRBJ2-7, with 11 positions matching TRBD2. J was trimmed by 3 bases and V by 2 bases; bases with no gene match: 6. The CDR3 is 16 residues long. Per the germline V gene, CDR1 is MNHEY and CDR2 is SMNVEV (reference sequence).

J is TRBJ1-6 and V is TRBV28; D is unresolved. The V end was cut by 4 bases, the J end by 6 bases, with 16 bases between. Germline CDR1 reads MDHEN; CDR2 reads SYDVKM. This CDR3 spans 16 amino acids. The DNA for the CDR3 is TGTGCCAGCAGTTCCTCCGTGAGGGCCCTTAATTCACCCCTCCACTTT. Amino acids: CASSSSVRALNSPLHF.

As DNA, the CDR3 is TGTGCCTGGAGTGTACCAGGGGCGGGCAATGAGCAGTTCTTC. This encodes CAWSVPGAGNEQFF. The chain combines TRBV30 with TRBJ2-1; D is perhaps TRBD1 (6 bases). Germline V gene data show CDR1 as GTSNPN and CDR2 as SVGIG (reference sequence). V lost 0 bases and J lost 6, with 12 bases in between. CDR3 size: 14 residues.

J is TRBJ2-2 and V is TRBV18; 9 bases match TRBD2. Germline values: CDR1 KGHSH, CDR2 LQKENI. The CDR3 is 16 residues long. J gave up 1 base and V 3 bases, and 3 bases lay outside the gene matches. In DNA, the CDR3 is TGTGCCAGCTCACCCGCACTAGCGGGGAACACCGGGGAGCTGTTTTTT. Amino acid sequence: CASSPALAGNTGELFF.

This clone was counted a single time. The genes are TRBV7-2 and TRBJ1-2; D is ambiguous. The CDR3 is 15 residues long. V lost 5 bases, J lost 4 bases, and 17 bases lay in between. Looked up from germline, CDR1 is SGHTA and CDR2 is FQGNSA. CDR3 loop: CASSPQEGASYGYTF. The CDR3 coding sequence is TGTGCCAGCAGCCCCCAGGAGGGAGCAAGCTATGGCTACACCTTC.

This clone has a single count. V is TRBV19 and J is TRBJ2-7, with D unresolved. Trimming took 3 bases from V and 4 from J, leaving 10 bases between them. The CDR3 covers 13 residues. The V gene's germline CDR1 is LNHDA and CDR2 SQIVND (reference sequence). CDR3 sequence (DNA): TGTGCCAGTAGTATGAGTCTAATTTACGAGCAGTACTTC. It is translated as CASSMSLIYEQYF.

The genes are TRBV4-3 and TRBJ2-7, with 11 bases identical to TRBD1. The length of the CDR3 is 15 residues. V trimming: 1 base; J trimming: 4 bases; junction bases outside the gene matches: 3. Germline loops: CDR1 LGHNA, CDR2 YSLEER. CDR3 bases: TGCGCCAGCAGCCAAGGGACAGGGGGCTCTTACGAGCAGTACTTC. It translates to CASSQGTGGSYEQYF.